Sequencing of this T cell receptor (beta chain) was carried out in a study of regulatory T cells in long-lasting Graves disease. Study context: Persistent Graves' disease denoted over 5 years of antithyroid drugs plus positive TSH receptor antibodies.

The CDR3 is made up of 13 amino acids. Germline V gives CDR1 MRHNA, CDR2 SNTAGT. Trimming cost V 4 bases and J 4 bases, with 10 bases left between them. iRepertoire HTBI primers and Arm-PCR of CDR3 regions built TCR beta libraries. TCRdb re-called the multiplex PCR reads with MiXCR, one entry per CDR3 protein. The sample holds under 500,000 distinct CDR3 sequences; less than 25% are singletons and the top ten take approximately 8%. Time point in this sample: persistent/refractory GD, antithyroid drugs over 5 years with positive TRAb. Preparation of the TCR library used RNA extracted from PBMCs. An endocrinology unit in Xi'an, China, supplied the patients. Study findings and constraints: Persistent Graves' patients possessed reduced TCR diversity relative to recently diagnosed ones. Persistent disease preferred TRBV28, TRBJ1-2 and TRBJ2-5; new disease, TRBV20-1 and TRBJ2-1.

Remarks on this clonotype: Its antigen is as yet unknown.

The clonotype originates from a female donor with Graves disease. The material was peripheral blood mononuclear cells (PBMCs), obtained when the disease was refractory, from a patient treated with antithyroid drugs. This sequence joins TRBV6-4 and TRBJ1-1; D is ambiguous. CDR3: CASSVREGTEAFF. CDR3 bases: TGTGCCAGCAGTGTCCGGGAGGGCACTGAAGCTTTCTTT.